The present entry profiles one T cell receptor beta chain with its context. Its target is unknown. RNA transcripts yielded amplified TCR beta CDR3 regions. The TCR CDR3 was amplified in a first-round RT-PCR using the HTBI primer set. MiXCR was run by TCRdb on the multiplex PCR reads, yielding one entry per CDR3 protein. Among hundreds of thousands of distinct CDR3 sequences listed, just under 25% were seen once. Pregnant or lactating patients were excluded, as were those with uncontrolled infection or other autoimmune disease. Orbital computed tomography and thyroid ultrasound, together with serum TRAb and thyroxine and clinical symptoms, were used for diagnoses. The CDR3 is 14 residues long. V was trimmed by 8 bases and J by 7 bases, leaving 15 bases between them. CDR1 MNHNS and CDR2 SASEGT come from the germline V gene. This sample is part of a study of T cells in Graves' hyperthyroidism and ophthalmopathy. Findings of the study overall: Blood also held most thyroid clonotypes expanded beyond 0.001.

This sequence joins TRBV6-1 and TRBJ1-6; D is possibly TRBD1 (6 bases). The clonotype originates from a man in his fifties or sixties with Graves' hyperthyroidism. Sequenced: blood. CDR3 sequence: CASVLQGPNSPLHF. CDR3 in DNA: TGTGCCAGCGTCCTACAGGGCCCGAATTCACCCCTCCACTTT.